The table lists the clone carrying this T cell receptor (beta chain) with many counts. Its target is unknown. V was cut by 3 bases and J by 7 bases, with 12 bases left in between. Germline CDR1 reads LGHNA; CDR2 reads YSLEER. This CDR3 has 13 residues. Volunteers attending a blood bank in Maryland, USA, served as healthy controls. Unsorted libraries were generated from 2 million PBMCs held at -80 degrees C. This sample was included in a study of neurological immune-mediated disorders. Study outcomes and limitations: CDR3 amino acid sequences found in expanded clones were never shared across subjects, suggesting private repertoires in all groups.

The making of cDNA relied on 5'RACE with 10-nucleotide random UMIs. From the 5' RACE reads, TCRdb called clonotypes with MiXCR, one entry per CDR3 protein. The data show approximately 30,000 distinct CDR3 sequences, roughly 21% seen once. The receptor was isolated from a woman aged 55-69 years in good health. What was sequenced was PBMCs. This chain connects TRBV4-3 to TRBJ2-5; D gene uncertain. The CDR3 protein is CASSQWSSGTQYF. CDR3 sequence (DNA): TGCGCCAGCAGCCAGTGGTCGTCGGGGACCCAGTACTTC.